These T cell receptor beta chains were read from a single sample in a study of shared clonotypes between healthy human individuals. Generated by immunoSEQ multiplex PCR, the TCRdb table keeps only in-frame clones and is missing some. The table lists 1,500,000 or so clones, around 97% of them singletons. The sample taken for sequencing was naive CD4+ T cells sorted from blood. The receptors were gathered from a man aged 25 to 45 in good health. Each CDR3 is given with its conserved first and last residue. The D gene is left open where the match is weak. Size values are once, few and many counts, or a class for expanded clones, and some rows have none.

D gene: .
J gene: TRBJ2-3
clone size: .
V gene: TRBV5-1
CDR3 DNA: TGCGCCAGCAGCCCGCTCGGAGGCACAGATACGCAGTATTTT
CDR3 protein: CASSPLGGTDTQYF

D gene: TRBD1
J gene: TRBJ1-1
clone size: once
V gene: TRBV19
CDR3 DNA: TGTGCCAGTAGTACCCGACAGGGAAACACTGAAGCTTTCTTT
CDR3 protein: CASSTRQGNTEAFF

D gene: .
J gene: TRBJ2-2
clone size: once
V gene: TRBV9
CDR3 DNA: TGTGCCAGCAGCCGACAAACAGCGAACACCGGGGAGCTGTTTTTT
CDR3 protein: CASSRQTANTGELFF

D gene: .
J gene: TRBJ1-2
clone size: .
V gene: TRBV15
CDR3 DNA: TGTGCCACCAGCGCACAGGGAGCTAACTATGGCTACACCTTC
CDR3 protein: CATSAQGANYGYTF

D gene: .
J gene: TRBJ2-7
clone size: .
V gene: TRBV7-8
CDR3 DNA: TGTGCCAGCAGCTTAGCGGTCAGGGCCCGGAGGGCCTTCTACGAGCAGTACTTC
CDR3 protein: CASSLAVRARRAFYEQYF

D gene: .
J gene: TRBJ2-7
clone size: .
V gene: TRBV29-1
CDR3 DNA: TGCAGCGTTGCCGGGACACCGAGCTCCTACGAGCAGTACTTC
CDR3 protein: CSVAGTPSSYEQYF

D gene: TRBD1
J gene: TRBJ2-5
clone size: .
V gene: TRBV7-6
CDR3 DNA: TGTGCCAGCAGCTTAGGGGACAGGGGGCGGGAGACCCAGTACTTC
CDR3 protein: CASSLGDRGRETQYF

D gene: TRBD1
J gene: TRBJ1-2
clone size: .
V gene: TRBV29-1
CDR3 DNA: TGCAGCGCCTCATCTTTGGGACAGGTGATCTATGGCTACACCTTC
CDR3 protein: CSASSLGQVIYGYTF

D gene: .
J gene: TRBJ2-3
clone size: .
V gene: TRBV15
CDR3 DNA: TGTGCCACCAGCAGAGATAGGGAATATACGCAGTATTTT
CDR3 protein: CATSRDREYTQYF

D gene: .
J gene: TRBJ1-5
clone size: .
V gene: TRBV28
CDR3 DNA: TGTGCCAGCAGCCTAGGGGGGCTCGGCCAGCCCCAGCATTTT
CDR3 protein: CASSLGGLGQPQHF

D gene: TRBD1
J gene: TRBJ1-4
clone size: .
V gene: TRBV30
CDR3 DNA: TGTGCCTGGAGTGGGCGTACAGGGGGCTACAGAGCCGTAGAAAAACTGTTTTTT
CDR3 protein: CAWSGRTGGYRAVEKLFF

D gene: .
J gene: TRBJ1-5
clone size: once
V gene: TRBV2
CDR3 DNA: TGTGCCAGCAGTGAGGGCAGGAATCAGCCCCAGCATTTT
CDR3 protein: CASSEGRNQPQHF

D gene: .
J gene: TRBJ2-7
clone size: .
V gene: TRBV2
CDR3 DNA: TGTGCCAGCAGTGAACAACTACCGGGGCAGTACTTC
CDR3 protein: CASSEQLPGQYF

D gene: TRBD2
J gene: TRBJ2-2
clone size: .
V gene: TRBV27
CDR3 DNA: TGTGCCAGCACCCCTAAAGTGGGGAGGGTGGACACCGGGGAGCTGTTTTTT
CDR3 protein: CASTPKVGRVDTGELFF

D gene: TRBD2
J gene: TRBJ2-7
clone size: .
V gene: TRBV18
CDR3 DNA: TGTGCCAGCTCACCGGAGGGATGGTTCTTAGCGGGAGGGCAAGAGCAGTACTTC
CDR3 protein: CASSPEGWFLAGGQEQYF

D gene: .
J gene: TRBJ2-1
clone size: .
V gene: TRBV2
CDR3 DNA: TGTGCCAGCAGTGGCTTAGGGGTTCAGTTCTTC
CDR3 protein: CASSGLGVQFF

D gene: TRBD2
J gene: TRBJ2-3
clone size: .
V gene: TRBV29-1
CDR3 DNA: TGCAGCGCCTCGAGCGGGAGACAAGATACGCAGTATTTT
CDR3 protein: CSASSGRQDTQYF